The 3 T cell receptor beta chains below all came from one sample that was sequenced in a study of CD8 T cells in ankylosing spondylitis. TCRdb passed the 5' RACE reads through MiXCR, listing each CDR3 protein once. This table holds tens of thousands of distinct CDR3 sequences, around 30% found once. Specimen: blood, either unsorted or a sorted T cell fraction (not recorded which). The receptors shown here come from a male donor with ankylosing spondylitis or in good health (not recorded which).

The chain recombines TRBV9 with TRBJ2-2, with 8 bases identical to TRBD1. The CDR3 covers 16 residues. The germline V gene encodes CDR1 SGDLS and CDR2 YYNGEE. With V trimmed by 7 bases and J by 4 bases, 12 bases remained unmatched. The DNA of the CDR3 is TGTGCCAGCGGACAGGGTTATCGGCGTCCCACCGGGGAGCTGTTTTTT. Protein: CASGQGYRRPTGELFF.

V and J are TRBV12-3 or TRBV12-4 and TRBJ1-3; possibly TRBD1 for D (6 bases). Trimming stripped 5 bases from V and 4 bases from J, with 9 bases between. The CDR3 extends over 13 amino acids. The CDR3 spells CASSVGQGNTIYF. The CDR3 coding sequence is TGTGCCAGCAGTGTAGGACAGGGAAACACCATATATTTT.

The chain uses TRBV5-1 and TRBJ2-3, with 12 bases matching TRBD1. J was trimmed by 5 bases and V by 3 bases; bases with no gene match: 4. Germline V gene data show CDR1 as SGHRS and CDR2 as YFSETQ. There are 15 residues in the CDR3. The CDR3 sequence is CASSSGTGGLDTQYF. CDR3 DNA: TGCGCCAGCAGCTCCGGGACAGGGGGCTTAGATACGCAGTATTTT.